This TCR beta chain comes out of a study of T cell responses to AZD1222 COVID-19 vaccine. General study findings and limits: Of the AZD1222 recipients, only five to seven were seropositive at baseline. Dominant at 160-218 and 743-854, vaccine-associated CD4 TCRs also spanned spike.

About this clone: Antigen specificity is unknown.

Some clones are missing from TCRdb's copy, which holds only in-frame ones; the method was immunoSEQ multiplex PCR. This table holds over 150,000 clones, 70% to 90% found once. The V end was cut by 6 bases, the J end by 9 bases, with 15 bases between. From germline, CDR1 is MNHEY and CDR2 SMNVEV (reference sequence). The CDR3 loop spans 13 amino acids. The sequence derives from an adult in good health. J is TRBJ1-5 and V is TRBV27; no clear D. Sample: peripheral blood, taken on day 0 of MenACWY control vaccination. CDR3 region: CASRSGREGPQHF. The CDR3 DNA is TGTGCCAGCAGGTCGGGCCGTGAAGGGCCCCAGCATTTT.